This TCR beta chain was captured in a study of blood T cells in healthy people across ages. General observations from the study: Leaving the PBMCs unsorted stopped any conclusive comparison of naive versus antigen-experienced cells. Researchers judged that diversity estimates from one million T cells fell short of true values. Roughly linear declines in TCR beta diversity per million T cells occurred with age.

This clonotype has just a few counts. Its target is not known. The CDR3 covers 15 residues. V gave up 1 base and J gave up 4 bases, with 12 bases separating them. Germline V CDR1 and CDR2: SGHTA, FQGNSA. A sample-barcoded 5' primer and a J-beta primer mix were used in a second PCR of roughly 7 to 11 cycles. The template-switch adaptor, which had 12 random nucleotides, put a tag on each cDNA molecule. TCRdb itself ran the 5' RACE reads through MiXCR, one entry per CDR3 protein. There are hundreds of thousands of distinct CDR3 sequences in the sample; under 45% occur only once, and about a fifth lies in the top ten.

The sequence was obtained from a man aged 55 to 69 in good health. Sequenced material: blood. This chain joins TRBV7-2 and TRBJ2-3; D call uncertain. CDR3 residues: CASSLDGKSSDTQYF. DNA of the CDR3: TGTGCCAGCAGCTTAGATGGGAAAAGCTCAGATACGCAGTATTTT.